The clone carrying this TCR beta chain was recorded only once. The data belong to a study of blood T cell repertoires in COVID-19. CDR3 length equals 13 residues. V was pared by 1 base and J by 8 bases, with 11 bases between. The V gene's germline CDR1 is SGHTA and CDR2 FQGTGA. Some clones are missing from TCRdb's copy, which holds only in-frame ones; the method was immunoSEQ multiplex PCR. Among about 56,000 clones, roughly 84% were seen once, and the ten largest hold around 13%. The sequenced sample was peripheral blood. This chain links TRBV7-3 with TRBJ1-2; D perhaps matches TRBD1 (6 bases). The sequence was collected from a woman aged 80 or older with acute or convalescent COVID-19. The CDR3: CASSLNGGWGYTF. The CDR3 nucleotides read TGTGCCAGCAGCTTAAATGGGGGCTGGGGCTACACCTTC.